This T cell receptor beta chain emerged from a study of blood T cell repertoires in COVID-19 (TCRdb year 2020). Turning to the overall study: Samples covering the acute and convalescent phases of COVID-19 were provided by collaborators in the United States, Italy and Spain. Where available, HLA class I and class II types were obtained from metadata supplied by the sample provider rather than from assay-based typing. The material from the prospective study consisted of cDNA or gDNA derived from T cells, B-cell-depleted T cells, or PBMCs. The sample metadata nearly always contained a de-identified subject ID, COVID-19 status, age in years and sex. Samples were obtained from the ongoing ImmuneRACE study (first 160 participants) and from over a thousand subjects provided by 6 global collaborators. The repertoires were made available in a free public database intended to serve as a resource for research on the immune response to SARS-CoV-2. Deeply sampled blood TCRbeta repertoires from subjects exposed to, actively infected with, or recovered from COVID-19 were included in the dataset. The investigation overall reported the following: How much clinical and demographic metadata was included differed by source and by participant, and the metadata was provided uncurated.

On this clone itself: Its antigen target is currently unknown. The sample holds no much larger clone one base away, and base qualities are not on file.

Its CDR3 holds 17 amino acids, cysteine through phenylalanine. The entry retains the CDR3 DNA only, 51 bases that are in frame from base 1. For CDR1 and CDR2, the germline V gene lists SGHVS and FQNEAQ. V drops 3 bases and J drops 4 bases, leaving 21 bases in between. Participants in the prospective study were enrolled through a virtual design, were aged roughly 18 to 100 years, and lived in roughly 26 United States geographic areas. Cohort assignment in the prospective study relied on participant-reported clinical history from a screening survey and a study questionnaire. ImmuneRACE Cohort 3 recovered participants were defined by two consecutive negative NP/OP PCR tests, healthcare professional clearance, or symptom resolution. Mobile phlebotomists in the prospective study collected whole blood, serum and a nasopharyngeal or oropharyngeal swab from every participant. Prospective study participants could optionally give additional blood draws and questionnaires over an approximately two-month period. Before DNA extraction, prospective study blood samples were shipped either frozen or at room temperature.

TCRbeta CDR3 regions were amplified from genomic DNA by means of the immunoSEQ Assay, a bias-controlled multiplex PCR. Under the source paper's analysis protocol: The number of nucleated cells in each sample was estimated from the amplification of reference gene primers within the assay. To quantify the absolute abundance of each unique TCRbeta CDR3 rearrangement, sequence reads were collapsed and filtered. For each sample, productive Simpson clonality was calculated by taking the square root of Simpson's diversity index across productive rearrangements. TCRdb took this table from immuneACCESS and kept in-frame rearrangements with V and J called. Such tables lack part of the clones; where checked against another copy, unresolved V genes explain under half of the gap, and the rest is unexplained. The DNA was the basis for D and trimming; V, J and clone size are from that table. The sample has 320,000 or so clones on record, about 90% of them singletons. Roughly 1% of the sample comes from the top ten.

The chain is encoded by TRBV7-8 joined to TRBJ1-2; perhaps TRBD1 is the D gene, with 5 bases matching. What was sequenced was PBMCs or T cells enriched from blood (not recorded which). This TCR came from a woman in her 30s who had recovered from COVID-19. The CDR3 region has the sequence CASSLVSGKGLGYGYTF. The DNA is TGTGCCAGCAGCTTGGTGTCAGGGAAGGGGTTAGGCTATGGCTACACCTTC.